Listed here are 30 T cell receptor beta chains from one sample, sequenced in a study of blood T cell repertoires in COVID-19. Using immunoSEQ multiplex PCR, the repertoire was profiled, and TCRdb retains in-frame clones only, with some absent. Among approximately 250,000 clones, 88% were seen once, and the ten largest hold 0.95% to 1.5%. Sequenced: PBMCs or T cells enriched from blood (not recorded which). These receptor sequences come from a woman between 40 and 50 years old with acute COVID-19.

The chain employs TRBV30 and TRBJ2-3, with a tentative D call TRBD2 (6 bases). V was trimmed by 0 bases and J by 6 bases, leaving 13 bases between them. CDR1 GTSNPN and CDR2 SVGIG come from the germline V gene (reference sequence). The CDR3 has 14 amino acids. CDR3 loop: CAWSVGGDLDTQYF. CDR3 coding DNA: TGTGCCTGGAGTGTGGGCGGGGACCTGGATACGCAGTATTTT.

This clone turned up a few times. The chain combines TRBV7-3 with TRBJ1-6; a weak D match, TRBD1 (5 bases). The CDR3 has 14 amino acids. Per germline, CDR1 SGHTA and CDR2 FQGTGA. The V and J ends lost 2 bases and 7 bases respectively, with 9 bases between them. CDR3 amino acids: CASSLQGSNSPLHF. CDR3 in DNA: TGTGCCAGCAGCTTACAGGGATCGAATTCACCCCTCCACTTT. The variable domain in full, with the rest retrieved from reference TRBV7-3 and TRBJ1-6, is GAGVSQTPSNKVTEKGKYVELRCDPISGHTALYWYRQSLGQGPEFLIYFQGTGAADDSGLPNDRFFAVRPEGSVSTLKIQRTERGDSAVYLCASSLQGSNSPLHFGNGTRLTVT.

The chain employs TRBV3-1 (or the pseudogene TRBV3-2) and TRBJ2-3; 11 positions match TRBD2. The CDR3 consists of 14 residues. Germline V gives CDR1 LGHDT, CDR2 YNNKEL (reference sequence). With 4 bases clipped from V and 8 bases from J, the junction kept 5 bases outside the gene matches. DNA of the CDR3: TGTGCCAGCAGCCTTAGCGGGAGGGAATCTACGCAGTATTTT. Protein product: CASSLSGRESTQYF.

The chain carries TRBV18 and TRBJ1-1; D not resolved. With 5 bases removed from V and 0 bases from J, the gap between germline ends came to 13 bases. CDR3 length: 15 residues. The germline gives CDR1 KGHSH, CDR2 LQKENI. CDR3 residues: CASSGRLSVNTEAFF. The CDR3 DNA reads TGTGCCAGCTCAGGGAGGCTAAGCGTGAACACTGAAGCTTTCTTT.

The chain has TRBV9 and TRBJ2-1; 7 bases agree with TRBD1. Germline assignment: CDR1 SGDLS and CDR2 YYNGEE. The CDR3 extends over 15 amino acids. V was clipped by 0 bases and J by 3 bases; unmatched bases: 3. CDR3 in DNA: TGTGCCAGCAGCGTAGCGGGACAGAACTACAATGAGCAGTTCTTC. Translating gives CASSVAGQNYNEQFF.

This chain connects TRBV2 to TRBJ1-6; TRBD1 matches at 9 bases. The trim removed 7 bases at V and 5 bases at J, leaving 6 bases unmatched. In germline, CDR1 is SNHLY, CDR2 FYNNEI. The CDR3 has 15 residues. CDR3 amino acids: CASTWTGDDNSPLHF. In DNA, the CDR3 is TGTGCCAGCACCTGGACAGGGGACGATAATTCACCCCTCCACTTT. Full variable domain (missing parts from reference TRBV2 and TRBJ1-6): EPEVTQTPSHQVTQMGQEVILRCVPISNHLYFYWYRQILGQKVEFLVSFYNNEISEKSEIFDDQFSVERPDGSNFTLKIRSTKLEDSAMYFCASTWTGDDNSPLHFGNGTRLTVT.

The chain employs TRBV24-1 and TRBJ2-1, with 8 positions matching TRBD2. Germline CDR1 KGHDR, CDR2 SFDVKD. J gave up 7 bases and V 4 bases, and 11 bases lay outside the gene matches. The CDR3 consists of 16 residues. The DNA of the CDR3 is TGTGCCACCAGTGAGGACTCGGGACTAGTTGTGAATGAGCAGTTCTTC. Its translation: CATSEDSGLVVNEQFF.

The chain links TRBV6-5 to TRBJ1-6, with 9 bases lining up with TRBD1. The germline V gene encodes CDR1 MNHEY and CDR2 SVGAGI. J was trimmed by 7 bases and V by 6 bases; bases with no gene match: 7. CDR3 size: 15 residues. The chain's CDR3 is CASSRDRAGNSPLHF. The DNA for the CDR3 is TGTGCCAGCAGCCGGGACAGGGCGGGAAATTCACCCCTCCACTTT.

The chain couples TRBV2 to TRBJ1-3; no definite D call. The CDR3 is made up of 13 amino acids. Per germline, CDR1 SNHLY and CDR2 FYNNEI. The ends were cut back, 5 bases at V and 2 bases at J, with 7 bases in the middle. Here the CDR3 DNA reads TGTGCCAGCAGTTACGGGACTGGAAACACCATATATTTT. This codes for CASSYGTGNTIYF. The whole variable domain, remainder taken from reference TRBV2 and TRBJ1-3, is EPEVTQTPSHQVTQMGQEVILRCVPISNHLYFYWYRQILGQKVEFLVSFYNNEISEKSEIFDDQFSVERPDGSNFTLKIRSTKLEDSAMYFCASSYGTGNTIYFGEGSWLTVV.

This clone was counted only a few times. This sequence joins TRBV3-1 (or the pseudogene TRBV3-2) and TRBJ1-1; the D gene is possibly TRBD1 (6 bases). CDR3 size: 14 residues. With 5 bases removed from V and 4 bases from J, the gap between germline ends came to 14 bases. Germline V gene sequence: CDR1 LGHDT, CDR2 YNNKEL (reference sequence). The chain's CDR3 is CASSDTGRSTEAFF. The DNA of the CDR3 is TGTGCCAGCAGCGACACAGGGAGAAGCACTGAAGCTTTCTTT.

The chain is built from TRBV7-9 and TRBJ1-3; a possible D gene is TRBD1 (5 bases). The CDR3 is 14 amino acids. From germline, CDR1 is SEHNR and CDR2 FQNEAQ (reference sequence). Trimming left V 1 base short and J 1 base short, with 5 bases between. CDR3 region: CASSLGQSGNTIYF. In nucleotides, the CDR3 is TGTGCCAGCAGCTTAGGACAGTCTGGAAACACCATATATTTT. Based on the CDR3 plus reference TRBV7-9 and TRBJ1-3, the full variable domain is DTGVSQNPRHKITKRGQNVTFRCDPISEHNRLYWYRQTLGQGPEFLTYFQNEAQLEKSRLLSDRFSAERPKGSFSTLEIQRTEQGDSAMYLCASSLGQSGNTIYFGEGSWLTVV.

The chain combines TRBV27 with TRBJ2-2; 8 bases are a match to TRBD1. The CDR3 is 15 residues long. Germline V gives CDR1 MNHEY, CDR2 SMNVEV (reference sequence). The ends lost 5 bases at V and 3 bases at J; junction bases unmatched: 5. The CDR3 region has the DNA TGTGCCAGCAGTCGCCGACAGGGGTACACCGGGGAGCTGTTTTTT. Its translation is CASSRRQGYTGELFF.

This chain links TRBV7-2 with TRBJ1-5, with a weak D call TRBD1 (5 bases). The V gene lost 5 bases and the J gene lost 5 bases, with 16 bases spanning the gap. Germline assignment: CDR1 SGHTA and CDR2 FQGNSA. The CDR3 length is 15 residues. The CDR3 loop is CASSPGQGAYQPQHF. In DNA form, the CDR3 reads TGTGCCAGCAGCCCGGGCCAAGGGGCCTATCAGCCCCAGCATTTT.

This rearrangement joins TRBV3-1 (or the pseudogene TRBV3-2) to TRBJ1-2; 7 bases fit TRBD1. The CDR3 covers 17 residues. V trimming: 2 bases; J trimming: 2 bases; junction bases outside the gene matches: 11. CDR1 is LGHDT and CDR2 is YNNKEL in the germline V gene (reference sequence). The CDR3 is CASSQIISRTGNYGYTF. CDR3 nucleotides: TGTGCCAGCAGCCAAATAATTTCGCGGACAGGAAACTATGGCTACACCTTC.

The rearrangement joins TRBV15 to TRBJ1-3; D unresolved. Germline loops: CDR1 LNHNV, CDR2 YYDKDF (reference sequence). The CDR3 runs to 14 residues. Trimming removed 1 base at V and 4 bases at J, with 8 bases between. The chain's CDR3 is CATSRGAGGNTIYF. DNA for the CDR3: TGTGCCACCAGCAGAGGGGCTGGGGGAAACACCATATATTTT.

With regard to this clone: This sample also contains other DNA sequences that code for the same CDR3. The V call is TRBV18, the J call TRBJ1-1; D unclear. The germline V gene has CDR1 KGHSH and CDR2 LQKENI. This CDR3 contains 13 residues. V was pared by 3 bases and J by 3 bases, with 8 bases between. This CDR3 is CASSPAGDTEAFF. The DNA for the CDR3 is TGTGCCAGCTCACCTGCCGGAGACACTGAAGCTTTCTTT. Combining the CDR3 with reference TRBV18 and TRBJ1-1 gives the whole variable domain NAGVMQNPRHLVRRRGQEARLRCSPMKGHSHVYWYRQLPEEGLKFMVYLQKENIIDESGMPKERFSAEFPKEGPSILRIQQVVRGDSAAYFCASSPAGDTEAFFGQGTRLTVV.

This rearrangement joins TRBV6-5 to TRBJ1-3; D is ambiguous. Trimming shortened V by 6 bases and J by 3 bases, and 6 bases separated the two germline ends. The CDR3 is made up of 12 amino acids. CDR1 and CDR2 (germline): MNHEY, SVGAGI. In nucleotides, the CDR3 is TGTGCCAGCAGAGCAATTGGAAACACCATATATTTT. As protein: CASRAIGNTIYF.

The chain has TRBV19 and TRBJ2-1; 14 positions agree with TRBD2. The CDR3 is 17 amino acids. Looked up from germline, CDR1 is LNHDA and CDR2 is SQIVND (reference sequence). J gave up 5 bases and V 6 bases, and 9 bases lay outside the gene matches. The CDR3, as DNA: TGTGCCAGTAGCCTCCCCGGGACTAGCGGGAGAGACAATGAGCAGTTCTTC. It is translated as CASSLPGTSGRDNEQFF.

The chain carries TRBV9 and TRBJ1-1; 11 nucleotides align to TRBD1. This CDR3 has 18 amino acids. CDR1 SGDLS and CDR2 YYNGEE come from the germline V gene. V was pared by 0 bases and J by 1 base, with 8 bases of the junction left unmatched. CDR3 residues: CASSVGTGTGGRNTEAFF. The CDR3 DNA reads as TGTGCCAGCAGCGTAGGGACCGGGACAGGGGGAAGGAACACTGAAGCTTTCTTT.

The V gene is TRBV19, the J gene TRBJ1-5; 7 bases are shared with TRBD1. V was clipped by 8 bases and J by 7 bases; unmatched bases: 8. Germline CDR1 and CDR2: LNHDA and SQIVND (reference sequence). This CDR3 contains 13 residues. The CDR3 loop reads CASVQGPGQPQHF. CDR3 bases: TGTGCCAGTGTACAGGGGCCTGGGCAGCCCCAGCATTTT.

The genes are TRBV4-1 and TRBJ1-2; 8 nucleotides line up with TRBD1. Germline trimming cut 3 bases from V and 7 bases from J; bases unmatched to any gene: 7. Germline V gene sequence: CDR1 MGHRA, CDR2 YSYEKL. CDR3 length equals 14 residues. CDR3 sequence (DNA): TGCGCCAGCAGCCAGAGGACAGGGCTCCGTGGCTACACCTTC. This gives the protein CASSQRTGLRGYTF.

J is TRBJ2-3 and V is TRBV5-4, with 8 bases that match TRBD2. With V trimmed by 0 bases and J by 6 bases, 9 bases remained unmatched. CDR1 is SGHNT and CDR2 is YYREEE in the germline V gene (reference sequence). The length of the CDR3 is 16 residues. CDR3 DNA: TGTGCCAGCAGCTTGGTCGCGGCGGGAGGCGGTGATACGCAGTATTTT. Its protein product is CASSLVAAGGGDTQYF. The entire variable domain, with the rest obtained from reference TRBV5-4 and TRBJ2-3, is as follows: ETGVTQSPTHLIKTRGQQVTLRCSSQSGHNTVSWYQQALGQGPQFIFQYYREEENGRGNFPPRFSGLQFPNYSSELNVNALELDDSALYLCASSLVAAGGGDTQYFGPGTRLTVL.

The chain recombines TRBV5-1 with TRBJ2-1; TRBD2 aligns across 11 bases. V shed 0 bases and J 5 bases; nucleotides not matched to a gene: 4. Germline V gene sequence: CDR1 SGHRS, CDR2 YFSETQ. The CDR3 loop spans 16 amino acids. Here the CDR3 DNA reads TGCGCCAGCAGCTTGGTTGCTAGCGGGAGGAACAATGAGCAGTTCTTC. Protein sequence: CASSLVASGRNNEQFF.

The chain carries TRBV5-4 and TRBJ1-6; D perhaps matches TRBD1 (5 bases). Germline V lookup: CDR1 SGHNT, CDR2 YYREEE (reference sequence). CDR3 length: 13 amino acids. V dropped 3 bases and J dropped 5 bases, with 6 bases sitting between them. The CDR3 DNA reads TGTGCCAGCAGCTCGGACAATAATTCACCCCTCCACTTT. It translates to CASSSDNNSPLHF.

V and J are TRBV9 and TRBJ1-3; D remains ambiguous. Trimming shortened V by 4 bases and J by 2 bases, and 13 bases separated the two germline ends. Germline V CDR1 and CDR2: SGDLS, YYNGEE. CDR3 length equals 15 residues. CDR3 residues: CASSYQVEPGNTIYF. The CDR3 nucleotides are TGTGCCAGCAGCTACCAGGTGGAACCTGGAAACACCATATATTTT.

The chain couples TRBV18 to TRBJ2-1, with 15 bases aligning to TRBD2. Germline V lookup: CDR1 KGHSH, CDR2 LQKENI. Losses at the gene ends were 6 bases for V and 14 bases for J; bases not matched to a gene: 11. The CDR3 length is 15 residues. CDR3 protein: CASSPPGTSGRKKFF. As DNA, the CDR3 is TGTGCCAGCTCCCCCCCCGGGACTAGCGGGAGGAAGAAGTTCTTC.

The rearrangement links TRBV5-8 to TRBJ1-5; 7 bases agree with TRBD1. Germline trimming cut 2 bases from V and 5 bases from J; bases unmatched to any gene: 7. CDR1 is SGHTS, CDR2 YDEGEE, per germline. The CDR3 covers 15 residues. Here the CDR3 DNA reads TGTGCCAGCAGCTTTTACAGGGGCGTTGATCAGCCCCAGCATTTT. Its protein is CASSFYRGVDQPQHF.

CDR3 nucleotide sequence: TGTGCCAGCAGCTTAGAGGGACTCCGAGGGGGCTACACCTTC. Translation gives CASSLEGLRGGYTF. This sequence joins TRBV7-2 and TRBJ1-2; tentatively, D is TRBD1 (5 bases). V was cut by 1 base and J by 8 bases, with 14 bases left in between. This CDR3 spans 14 amino acids. Germline V gene sequence: CDR1 SGHTA, CDR2 FQGNSA.

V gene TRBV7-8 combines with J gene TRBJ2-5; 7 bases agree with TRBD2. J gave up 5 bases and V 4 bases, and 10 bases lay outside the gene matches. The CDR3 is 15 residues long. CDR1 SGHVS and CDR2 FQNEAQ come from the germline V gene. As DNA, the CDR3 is TGTGCCAGCAGCTATACAATGACAGCGGGGGAGACCCAGTACTTC. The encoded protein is CASSYTMTAGETQYF. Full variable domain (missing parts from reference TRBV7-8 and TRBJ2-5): GAGVSQSPRYKVAKRGQDVALRCDPISGHVSLFWYQQALGQGPEFLTYFQNEAQLDKSGLPSDRFFAERPEGSVSTLKIQRTQQEDSAVYLCASSYTMTAGETQYFGPGTRLLVL.

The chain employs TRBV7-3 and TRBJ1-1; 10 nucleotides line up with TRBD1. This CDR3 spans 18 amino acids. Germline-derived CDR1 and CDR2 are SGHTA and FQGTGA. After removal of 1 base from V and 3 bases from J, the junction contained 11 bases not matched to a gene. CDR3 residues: CASSLKGIGTGEDTEAFF. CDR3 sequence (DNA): TGTGCCAGCAGCTTAAAGGGGATCGGGACAGGGGAAGACACTGAAGCTTTCTTT.